This T cell receptor beta chain comes out of a study of blood T cells in healthy people across ages. The wider study: Researchers report that template switching captured about one barcoded beta molecule per two T cells.

Alongside a J-beta primer mix, a sample-barcoded 5' primer served in a second PCR lasting about 7 to 11 cycles. TCRdb itself ran the 5' RACE reads through MiXCR, one entry per CDR3 protein. The sample has hundreds of thousands of distinct CDR3 sequences, about 62% seen once; the top ten hold about 20%. Ranging in age from about 6 to 90, the donors were healthy Caucasian individuals from Russia. Each donor gave 9 to 10 milliliters of peripheral blood. This clonotype turned up a few times. This TCR came from a man younger than 40 in good health. Sequencing was done on a sample of blood.

CDR3 sequence: CASSPDGRQETQYF. CDR3 sequence (DNA): TGTGCCAGCTCACCGGACGGACGTCAAGAGACCCAGTACTTC. The rearrangement links TRBV18 to TRBJ2-5; D gene unclear. Germline V gives CDR1 KGHSH, CDR2 LQKENI. The V end lost 3 bases, the J end lost 2 bases, and 10 bases lay between the germline ends. The CDR3 extends over 14 amino acids. Complete variable domain (other parts from reference TRBV18 and TRBJ2-5): NAGVMQNPRHLVRRRGQEARLRCSPMKGHSHVYWYRQLPEEGLKFMVYLQKENIIDESGMPKERFSAEFPKEGPSILRIQQVVRGDSAAYFCASSPDGRQETQYFGPGTRLLVL.